One sample yielded the 17 T cell receptor beta chains listed below, sequenced in a study of blood T cell repertoires in COVID-19 (TCRdb year 2020). Preparation of the library involved the immunoSEQ multiplex PCR assay. As stored in TCRdb, this immuneACCESS dataset retains in-frame rearrangements with V and J assigned. A fraction of the clones does not appear; measured against another copy, unresolved V genes explain less than half of the discrepancy, and the remainder lacks a known reason. For this sample the table gives some 78,000 clones, of which 86% were detected only once. Roughly 5% of the sample belongs to the ten largest clones. The specimen sequenced was peripheral blood. Every receptor here comes from a man aged 50 to 59 with active or convalescent COVID-19.

V gene TRBV19 combines with J gene TRBJ2-2; maybe TRBD2 (5 bases). The CDR3 extends over 15 amino acids. V was trimmed by 2 bases and J by 0 bases, leaving 7 bases between them. Germline assignment: CDR1 LNHDA and CDR2 SQIVND (reference sequence). CDR3 amino acids: CASSIQEANTGELFF. CDR3 in DNA: TGTGCCAGTAGTATACAGGAGGCGAACACCGGGGAGCTGTTTTTT.

V usage is TRBV10-2 and J usage is TRBJ1-5, with TRBD1 matching 8 bases. The length of the CDR3 is 16 residues. Germline V gene data show CDR1 as WSHSY and CDR2 as SAAADI. Trimming removed 7 bases from V and 3 bases from J; junction bases left unmatched: 11. CDR3 in DNA: TGCGCCAGCAAGCGCGGACAGGGTCTTTTCAATCAGCCCCAGCATTTT. As protein: CASKRGQGLFNQPQHF.

This clone was seen a single time. This rearrangement joins TRBV9 to TRBJ2-3; TRBD1 is a possible D gene (5 bases). The germline V gene encodes CDR1 SGDLS and CDR2 YYNGEE. This CDR3 spans 16 amino acids. Trimming cost V 0 bases and J 7 bases, with 18 bases left between them. CDR3: CASSVGRGQSLYTQYF. In DNA form, the CDR3 reads TGTGCCAGCAGCGTAGGAAGGGGCCAGTCTCTCTATACGCAGTATTTT.

This clone has more than one count but fewer than ten. The J gene is TRBJ2-4, the V gene TRBV10-1; 7 bases are shared with TRBD1. The CDR3 is 21 residues long. The germline V gene has CDR1 WNHNN and CDR2 SYGVQD (reference sequence). V lost 4 bases, J lost 4 bases, and 25 bases stayed unmatched. CDR3 sequence reads: CASSGWDIPKDREKRKNIQYF. CDR3 in DNA: TGCGCCAGCAGTGGCTGGGACATCCCGAAAGACAGGGAAAAACGGAAAAACATTCAGTACTTC.

This rearrangement joins TRBV30 to TRBJ1-2; 11 positions match TRBD1. The CDR3 sequence is 15 residues long. Unmatched junction bases numbered 10, after V lost 5 bases and J lost 5 bases. Germline V gene lookup returns CDR1 GTSNPN and CDR2 SVGIG (reference sequence). The DNA of the CDR3 is TGTGCCTGGTCTGCCCGGGGGACAGGGGGGTATGGCTACACCTTC. Translation: CAWSARGTGGYGYTF.

The V call is TRBV6-4, the J call TRBJ1-5, with a possible D match to TRBD1 (5 bases). Germline loops: CDR1 MRHNA, CDR2 SNTAGT. This CDR3 is 14 amino acids long. The V and J ends lost 7 bases and 7 bases respectively, with 17 bases between them. The CDR3 DNA reads TGTGCCAGCATTTGGGGTAGGGGTCTACAGCCCCAGCATTTT. Its protein is CASIWGRGLQPQHF.

CDR3 in DNA: TGTGCCAGCAGCTTGGAGGACAGGTACAATGAGCAGTTCTTC. This codes for CASSLEDRYNEQFF. This chain connects TRBV7-9 to TRBJ2-1; TRBD1 matches 7 bases. This CDR3 region has 14 residues. Germline CDR1 reads SEHNR; CDR2 reads FQNEAQ (reference sequence). V lost 3 bases and J lost 4; bases outside the gene matches: 3.

This chain connects TRBV24-1 to TRBJ2-3; TRBD2 matches at 11 bases. Trimming took 6 bases from V and 8 from J; bases not matched to a gene: 9. The CDR3 loop spans 15 amino acids. From germline, CDR1 is KGHDR and CDR2 SFDVKD. The CDR3 DNA reads as TGTGCCACCAGTCCTTTAGCGGGGGGGCCAGGTACGCAGTATTTT. The encoded protein is CATSPLAGGPGTQYF.

Only one count was recorded for this clone. The chain is built from TRBV3-1 (or the pseudogene TRBV3-2) and TRBJ2-5; tentative D call: TRBD1 (6 bases). Germline V CDR1 and CDR2: LGHDT, YNNKEL (reference sequence). The CDR3 is made up of 12 amino acids. Between the trimmed V and J ends, which lost 10 bases and 2 bases, there was a span of 11 bases. The CDR3 sequence: CATGDYQETQYF. In nucleotides, the CDR3 is TGTGCCACAGGGGATTATCAAGAGACCCAGTACTTC.

This chain joins TRBV5-8 and TRBJ2-5, with 15 bases aligning to TRBD2. The CDR3 contains 15 residues. Per the germline V gene, CDR1 is SGHTS and CDR2 is YDEGEE. After removal of 3 bases from V and 4 bases from J, the junction contained 1 base not matched to a gene. The CDR3: CASSWGLAGGETQYF. The CDR3 DNA reads as TGTGCCAGCAGCTGGGGACTAGCGGGGGGAGAGACCCAGTACTTC.

This sequence joins TRBV30 and TRBJ1-2; no reliable D call. Germline V CDR1 and CDR2: GTSNPN, SVGIG (reference sequence). The CDR3 contains 13 residues. The V and J ends lost 5 bases and 0 bases respectively, with 10 bases between them. The CDR3 sequence: CAWAPGANYGYTF. Here the CDR3 DNA reads TGTGCCTGGGCCCCGGGAGCTAACTATGGCTACACCTTC.

The chain links TRBV6-5 to TRBJ1-1; D is unclear. V was trimmed by 10 bases and J by 1 base, leaving 13 bases between them. This CDR3 is 13 amino acids long. Germline CDR1 and CDR2: MNHEY and SVGAGI. CDR3 region: CATQALQNTEAFF. CDR3 nucleotide sequence: TGTGCCACCCAGGCCCTCCAGAACACTGAAGCTTTCTTT.

This rearrangement joins TRBV29-1 to TRBJ1-1, with TRBD1 matching 7 bases. The ends lost 7 bases at V and 0 bases at J; junction bases unmatched: 5. The CDR3 sequence is 13 residues long. CDR1 and CDR2 (germline): SQVTM, ANQGSEA. CDR3 in DNA: TGCAGCGCTCAGGGACAGCTGAACACTGAAGCTTTCTTT. As protein: CSAQGQLNTEAFF.

The CDR3 nucleotides read TGCGCCAGCAGCGCCAGGACTAGCGGGTTCGGGGATGAGCAGTTCTTC. Its translation is CASSARTSGFGDEQFF. The chain couples TRBV5-1 to TRBJ2-1; 11 nucleotides match TRBD2. Germline V gene lookup returns CDR1 SGHRS and CDR2 YFSETQ. Losses at the gene ends were 4 bases for V and 8 bases for J; bases not matched to a gene: 11. The CDR3 spans 16 residues.

This clone has more than one count but fewer than ten. The CDR3 reads CASSYTRGGTGANVLTF. CDR3 DNA: TGTGCCAGCAGTTACACGCGGGGAGGGACTGGGGCCAACGTCCTGACTTTC. J is TRBJ2-6 and V is TRBV7-9, with 7 bases identical to TRBD2. Germline trimming cut 6 bases from V and 2 bases from J; bases unmatched to any gene: 10. This CDR3 has 17 residues. CDR1 is SEHNR and CDR2 is FQNEAQ in the germline V gene (reference sequence).

This clone showed up just a few times. The chain recombines TRBV7-9 with TRBJ1-5; D remains ambiguous. V gave up 1 base and J gave up 2 bases, with 9 bases separating them. CDR3 length: 15 amino acids. The V gene's germline CDR1 is SEHNR and CDR2 FQNEAQ (reference sequence). For the CDR3, the DNA is TGTGCCAGCAGCTTAGACGGGTTTGGCAATCAGCCCCAGCATTTT. This codes for CASSLDGFGNQPQHF.

The chain links TRBV24-1 to TRBJ2-5; 7 bases fit TRBD1. The CDR3 is made up of 14 amino acids. Trimming took 5 bases from V and 5 from J; bases not matched to a gene: 7. CDR1 and CDR2 from the germline V gene are KGHDR and SFDVKD. CDR3 loop: CATSGQGRGETQYF. As DNA, the CDR3 is TGTGCCACCAGTGGACAGGGTAGAGGGGAGACCCAGTACTTC.